The 15 T cell receptor beta chains below were found in one sample sequenced in a study of blood T cells in healthy people across ages. A J-beta primer mix and a sample-barcoded 5' primer were used in a second PCR of roughly 6 to 11 cycles. TCRdb re-derived calls from the 5' RACE reads in MiXCR, one entry per CDR3 protein. Of hundreds of thousands of distinct CDR3 sequences listed, 49% are singletons. The sample comprised blood. The receptors derive from a woman in her fifties or sixties in good health.

V and J are TRBV15 and TRBJ2-3; 7 bases are a match to TRBD2. Germline CDR1 LNHNV, CDR2 YYDKDF (reference sequence). Trimming took 3 bases from V and 0 from J; bases not matched to a gene: 0. The CDR3 has 14 amino acids. The CDR3 DNA is TGTGCCACCAGCAGTAGCGGGAGCACAGATACGCAGTATTTT. Its translation is CATSSSGSTDTQYF.

The chain links TRBV6-4 to TRBJ2-2; TRBD1 matches 7 bases. This CDR3 is 13 amino acids long. Germline V CDR1 and CDR2: MRHNA, SNTAGT. The V gene end was trimmed by 8 bases and the J gene end by 5 bases; junction bases not matched to a gene: 5. The CDR3: CASGPTGTGELFF. In DNA form, the CDR3 reads TGTGCCAGCGGCCCGACAGGGACCGGGGAGCTGTTTTTT.

The gene calls are TRBV20-1 and TRBJ2-5; possible D gene TRBD1, 6 bases. Germline CDR1 is DFQATT and CDR2 is SNEGSKA (reference sequence). The CDR3 runs 13 residues. Trimming shortened V by 4 bases and J by 3 bases, and 12 bases separated the two germline ends. The CDR3 nucleotides read TGCAGTGCTACCCGGACAGCCGAAGAGACCCAGTACTTC. Protein: CSATRTAEETQYF.

The V and J genes are TRBV7-2 and TRBJ2-3; possible D gene TRBD1, 6 bases. Germline assignment: CDR1 SGHTA and CDR2 FQGNSA. This CDR3 has 12 amino acids. Trimming took off 11 bases at V and 6 bases at J, with 15 bases between the two ends. This CDR3 is CAVAQGSDTQYF. The CDR3 DNA is TGTGCCGTCGCACAGGGATCCGATACGCAGTATTTT. Variable domain in full (rest from reference TRBV7-2 and TRBJ2-3): GAGVSQSPSNKVTEKGKDVELRCDPISGHTALYWYRQSLGQGLEFLIYFQGNSAPDKSGLPSDRFSAERTGGSVSTLTIQRTQQEDSAVYLCAVAQGSDTQYFGPGTRLTVL.

This clonotype was seen a few times. V gene TRBV5-1 combines with J gene TRBJ2-7, with D unresolved. The V gene lost 4 bases and the J gene lost 3 bases, with 11 bases spanning the gap. CDR3 length: 13 residues. Per germline, CDR1 SGHRS and CDR2 YFSETQ. This chain's CDR3 is CASSPDGYYEQYF. The DNA for the CDR3 is TGCGCCAGCAGCCCCGACGGGTACTACGAGCAGTACTTC.

The gene calls are TRBV20-1 and TRBJ2-1; TRBD1 aligns across 7 bases. V shed 2 bases and J 6 bases; nucleotides not matched to a gene: 7. Germline V gives CDR1 DFQATT, CDR2 SNEGSKA (reference sequence). The CDR3 extends over 14 amino acids. CDR3 nucleotide sequence: TGCAGTGCTAGAACTTACAGGGGTGGCAATGAGCAGTTCTTC. It is translated as CSARTYRGGNEQFF.

The chain is built from TRBV29-1 and TRBJ2-1; 8 nucleotides match TRBD2. The J call may be in error: the DNA end matches TRBJ2-7 better. The CDR3 is 14 amino acids. The germline gives CDR1 SQVTM, CDR2 ANQGSEA. The CDR3 reads CSVFWAGGYNEQYF. The CDR3 DNA sequence: TGCAGCGTTTTTTGGGCGGGAGGCTACAATGAGCAGTACTTC.

The V gene is TRBV28, the J gene TRBJ1-2; D call uncertain. V shed 6 bases and J shed 5 bases, with 16 bases lying between them. Germline CDR1 reads MDHEN; CDR2 reads SYDVKM. The CDR3 has 14 residues. The CDR3 DNA follows: TGTGCCAGCAGGGTTGGTAGGGCCGCTTATGGCTACACCTTC. Residues: CASRVGRAAYGYTF.

CDR3 loop: CASIFQGGSTDTQYF. The CDR3 DNA reads TGTGCCAGCATTTTCCAGGGAGGGAGCACAGATACGCAGTATTTT. V usage is TRBV2 and J usage is TRBJ2-3, with 7 bases identical to TRBD2. The V gene's germline CDR1 is SNHLY and CDR2 FYNNEI. The CDR3 totals 15 residues. With 7 bases clipped from V and 0 bases from J, the junction kept 7 bases outside the gene matches.

The chain uses TRBV27 and TRBJ1-6; TRBD1 might be the D (6 bases). V was clipped by 4 bases and J by 7 bases, with 11 bases between them. Germline V lookup: CDR1 MNHEY, CDR2 SMNVEV (reference sequence). This CDR3 comprises 14 residues. CDR3 sequence (DNA): TGTGCCAGCAGTTGGGGGGCGAAAAATTCACCCCTCCACTTT. It specifies CASSWGAKNSPLHF.

The chain is built from TRBV10-3 and TRBJ2-1, with 14 bases fitting TRBD2. The CDR3 extends over 15 amino acids. Germline V lookup: CDR1 ENHRY, CDR2 SYGVKD. V lost 7 bases to trimming and J lost 15 bases; unmatched junction nucleotides: 14. CDR3 protein: CAIMKTSGRAEGLFF. The CDR3 DNA is TGTGCCATCATGAAGACTAGCGGGAGGGCCGAGGGTCTGTTCTTC.

The chain links TRBV20-1 to TRBJ2-7, with no clear D. Germline V CDR1 and CDR2: DFQATT, SNEGSKA (reference sequence). The CDR3 totals 15 residues. The V gene lost 5 bases and the J gene lost 2 bases, with 19 bases spanning the gap. CDR3: CSAVRYGIHPYEQYF. The CDR3 coding sequence is TGCAGTGCTGTGAGATACGGCATCCACCCCTACGAGCAGTACTTC.

The chain couples TRBV20-1 to TRBJ2-7; a possible D gene is TRBD2 (6 bases). The CDR3 contains 13 residues. Germline-derived CDR1 and CDR2 are DFQATT and SNEGSKA (reference sequence). V shed 6 bases and J shed 4 bases, with 16 bases lying between them. DNA for the CDR3: TGCAGTGCCCGAGAGGGACTTCTTTACGAGCAGTACTTC. It encodes CSAREGLLYEQYF.

About this clonotype itself: The junction and the germline gene differ at one end; a read error may be behind it. This chain connects TRBV4-2 to TRBJ2-3; 8 nucleotides match TRBD2. The CDR3 extends over 16 amino acids. Germline lookup yields CDR1 LGHNA and CDR2 YNFKEQ. This CDR3 reads CASSQEPAGATDAQYF. Here the CDR3 DNA reads TGTGCCAGCAGCCAAGAGCCAGCGGGGGCCACAGATGCGCAGTATTTT.

CDR3 residues: CASSSTGARDNEQFF. CDR3 bases: TGTGCCAGCAGTAGTACGGGGGCCAGAGATAATGAGCAGTTCTTC. J is TRBJ2-1 and V is TRBV28; D tentatively reads TRBD1 or TRBD2 (6 bases each). CDR1 and CDR2 from the germline V gene are MDHEN and SYDVKM. The ends were cut back, 5 bases at V and 7 bases at J, with 18 bases in the middle. The CDR3 covers 15 residues.